This T cell receptor beta chain was retrieved from a study of post-analysis software for immune sequencing data (dated by TCRdb to the mid-2010s). Background for the entire study: Disease courses on record covered relapsing-remitting, secondary progressive and progressive-relapsing multiple sclerosis, though some patients had no subtype annotation. A subset of samples was prepared in parallel using single-end sample barcoding, then pooled and co-amplified after Illumina adapter ligation. Patient repertoires were compared against roughly 10 previously published healthy control repertoires from donors aged about 6 to 26 years. General study outcomes and caveats: The multiple sclerosis patient group was slightly younger than the control group. When samples were clustered directly using the F measure, samples prepared in the same batch co-clustered strongly, which prompted a batch-effect correction. Patients showed significantly higher frequencies than controls for about 5 TRBV segments, among them TRBV5-6, TRBV5-1 and TRBV20-1. Multiple sclerosis patients had significantly lower normalized Chao1 diversity than controls, a result that suggests substantial peripheral T-cell clonal expansion.

For CDR1 and CDR2, the germline V gene lists LGHNA and YSLEER. The CDR3 measures 14 amino acids from cysteine to phenylalanine. Here the CDR3 DNA is all that survives: 42 bases in frame from base 1. V lost 0 bases and J lost 12 bases; the stretch between them is 18 bases long. Libraries were built with PCR. The sample was run on an Illumina HiSeq 2500. To reduce PCR and sequencing biases, unique molecular identifiers were incorporated into the TCR beta cDNA libraries. Every 1 to 10 million input T cells yielded approximately 500,000 cDNA molecules, meaning each molecule approximated one T cell. The same protocol used for the earlier healthy control dataset was applied to prepare and sequence the patient libraries. Within a given batch, samples were prepared together, multiplexed and sequenced on the same HiSeq lane. Concerning the study's data processing: Raw barcoded reads were processed with MIGEC, and single-read molecular identifier groups were discarded before consensus assembly and CDR3 extraction. Clonotype tables were post-analysed with VDJtools, and diversity was normalized by down-sampling all datasets to the smallest sample size. Repertoire overlap clustering matched CDR3 amino acid but not nucleotide sequences to correct batch-related cross-sample contamination. The raw public reads went through TCRdb reprocessing: fastp at Q25, MiXCR clone calling, in-frame beta chains kept. Each entry merges the rows of one CDR3 protein and shows their most common DNA and genes. The V and J calls here are based on TCRdb, not the publication. In all, the sample holds approximately 460,000 distinct CDR3 sequences, and over 35% of those were seen once. The ten largest clones represent 12% of the sample.

On this clonotype: The antigen this receptor binds is unknown. Base qualities were left out, and no much larger clone turns up one base away.

To demonstrate the VDJtools post-analysis software, TCR beta repertoires were profiled from the peripheral blood of roughly 12 young patients with multiple sclerosis. The patients with multiple sclerosis were children and adolescents between about 6 and 16 years of age. This sequence was found in a girl aged 10 to 17 with multiple sclerosis. The sample was blood. In this chain, TRBV4-3 is recombined with TRBJ2-7, and possibly TRBD1, on 5 matching bases. This receptor has the CDR3 CASSQDRGRWPRYF. The nucleotides are TGCGCCAGCAGCCAAGATAGGGGCAGGTGGCCGCGGTACTTC.